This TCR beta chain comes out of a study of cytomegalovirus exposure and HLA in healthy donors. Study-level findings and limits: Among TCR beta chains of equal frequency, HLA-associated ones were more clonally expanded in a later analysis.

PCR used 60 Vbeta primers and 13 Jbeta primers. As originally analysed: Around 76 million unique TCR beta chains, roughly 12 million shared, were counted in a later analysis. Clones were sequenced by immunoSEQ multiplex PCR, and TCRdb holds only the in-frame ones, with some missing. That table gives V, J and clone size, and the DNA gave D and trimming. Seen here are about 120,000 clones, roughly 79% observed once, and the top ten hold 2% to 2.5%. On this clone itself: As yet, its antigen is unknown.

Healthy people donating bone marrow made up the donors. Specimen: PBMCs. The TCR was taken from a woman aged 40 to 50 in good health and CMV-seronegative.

CDR3 bases: TGTGCCAGCAGTGAATTTGGGAATCGGGACACCTTTAACTATGGCTACACCTTC. It translates to CASSEFGNRDTFNYGYTF. This chain joins TRBV6-1 and TRBJ1-2; a weak D match, TRBD1 (6 bases). Germline lookup yields CDR1 MNHNS and CDR2 SASEGT. CDR3 length: 18 amino acids. Trimming took off 2 bases at V and 1 base at J, with 20 bases between the two ends.